A selection of T cell receptor beta chains follows, all from one sample in a study of T cell responses to AZD1222 COVID-19 vaccine. The table came from immunoSEQ multiplex PCR; TCRdb's copy has only in-frame clones and leaves some out. This table has 120,000 or so clones, 90% appearing once. The source was peripheral blood, collected on day 0 of MenACWY control vaccination. Every receptor here comes from an adult in good health. The CDR3 runs from the conserved cysteine through the conserved F or W. The order of the fields is clone size, V gene, J gene, D gene, CDR3 DNA, CDR3 protein. D genes are given only for firm matches. Clone size is shown for a subset of rows, as once, few, many or a class of expanded clone.

NA	TRBV5-4	TRBJ2-7	NA	TGTGCCAGCAGCTTGGAGGCAGGGAGCTCCTACGAGCAGTACTTC	CASSLEAGSSYEQYF
NA	TRBV3-1/TRBV3-2	TRBJ1-4	TRBD1	TGTGCCAGCAGCCAAGGTTCGGGGACAGGGAGTGAAAAACTGTTTTTT	CASSQGSGTGSEKLFF
once	TRBV6-2/TRBV6-3	TRBJ2-3	TRBD2	TGTGCCAGCAGTTATGCGGGAGTGACGCAGTATTTT	CASSYAGVTQYF
NA	TRBV15	TRBJ1-1	TRBD1	TGTGCCACCAGCAGCGGGACAGGGTACACTGAAGCTTTCTTT	CATSSGTGYTEAFF
NA	TRBV19	TRBJ2-1	NA	TGTGCCAGTAGTGCCCGACATACTATAGGTTCCCTAGGACATGATGAGCAGTTCTTC	CASSARHTIGSLGHDEQFF
once	TRBV6-5	TRBJ1-1	NA	TGTGCCAGCAGACCGTTTGGACAGCGGAACACTGAAGCTTTCTTT	CASRPFGQRNTEAFF
few	TRBV9	TRBJ1-1	NA	TGTGCCAGCAGCGTAGGAGTCTTGACAGTCACTGAAGCTTTCTTT	CASSVGVLTVTEAFF
NA	TRBV15	TRBJ2-1	NA	TGTGCCACCAGCAGAGATCTTGGGGGCAAGGACAATGAGCAGTTCTTC	CATSRDLGGKDNEQFF
NA	TRBV2	TRBJ2-5	NA	TGTGCCAGCACCTTATCCGGGTTCGAGACCCAGTACTTC	CASTLSGFETQYF
NA	TRBV10-2	TRBJ1-2	NA	TGCGCCAGCAGTGAAGACAGCTATGGCTACACCTTC	CASSEDSYGYTF
NA	TRBV7-9	TRBJ2-2	NA	TGTGCCAGCAGCCTAACTGACAGGTCCGGGGAGCTGTTTTTT	CASSLTDRSGELFF
NA	TRBV7-6	TRBJ2-5	TRBD2	TGTGCCAGCAGCTTAGTTTCTCGGACTAGCGGCCAAGAGACCCAGTACTTC	CASSLVSRTSGQETQYF
few	TRBV28	TRBJ1-4	NA	TGTGCCAGCAGTTTATGGCCGGAAAAACTGTTTTTT	CASSLWPEKLFF
NA	TRBV4-1	TRBJ2-7	NA	TGCGCCAGCACCTCGCCGACAAACGAGCAGTACTTC	CASTSPTNEQYF
NA	TRBV7-8	TRBJ2-1	NA	TGTGCCAGCAGCTTAGGAATGCGGGGTACCTACAATGAGCAGTTCTTC	CASSLGMRGTYNEQFF
NA	TRBV27	TRBJ1-2	NA	TGTGCCAGCAGTTTAGGGCAGAACTATGGCTACACCTTC	CASSLGQNYGYTF
NA	TRBV7-9	TRBJ2-1	TRBD1	TGTGCCAGCAGCACCCGGGACAGGGGTGGTGAGCAGTTCTTC	CASSTRDRGGEQFF
NA	TRBV20-1	TRBJ1-3	NA	TGCAGTGCTAGTCCCAGGGTGGCTGGAAACACCATATATTTT	CSASPRVAGNTIYF
once	TRBV12-3/TRBV12-4	TRBJ1-1	NA	TGTGCCAGCAGCCCAATGGGCACTGAAGCTTTCTTT	CASSPMGTEAFF
NA	TRBV19	TRBJ1-1	NA	TGTGCCAGTAGTTTACAACCGGGACGACTGAACACTGAAGCTTTCTTT	CASSLQPGRLNTEAFF
NA	TRBV4-2	TRBJ2-1	TRBD2	TGTGCCAGCAGCCCCTTAGGACTAGCGGGGGATCCCAATGAGCAGTTCTTC	CASSPLGLAGDPNEQFF
NA	TRBV5-4	TRBJ1-1	TRBD1	TGTGCCAGCAGCTTGACGGGACAGGGCACGAACACTGAAGCTTTCTTT	CASSLTGQGTNTEAFF
NA	TRBV28	TRBJ1-3	NA	TGTGCCAGCACATCGGGTTGGGTTGGAAACACCATATATTTT	CASTSGWVGNTIYF
NA	TRBV18	TRBJ2-1	NA	TGTGCCAGCTCACCAGTGGGAGTCGATTACAATGAGCAGTTCTTC	CASSPVGVDYNEQFF
NA	TRBV6-2/TRBV6-3	TRBJ1-2	NA	TGTGCCAGCAGTTATATGGGAATTGGGTATGGCTACACCTTC	CASSYMGIGYGYTF
NA	TRBV14	TRBJ2-1	NA	TGTGCCAGCAGCCAAGGCACTCCGAAGAGCTCCTACAATGAGCAGTTCTTC	CASSQGTPKSSYNEQFF